Each of the 2 T cell receptor beta chains below was sequenced from the same sample in a study of control samples from healthy donors and cancer patients. The data were produced by immunoSEQ multiplex PCR, yet TCRdb's version contains in-frame clones alone and is incomplete. Here the sample spans fewer than 200,000 clones, approximately 92% being singletons. Sequenced sample: blood. The receptors were sampled from a man aged 18 to 30 in good health.

This chain connects TRBV5-5 to TRBJ2-3, with D possibly matching TRBD2 (6 bases). Deletions cut 4 bases from V and 2 bases from J, with 11 bases between. CDR1 and CDR2 (germline): SGHKS, YYEKEE (reference sequence). The CDR3 consists of 14 residues. The CDR3 spells CASSRDFNTDTQYF. For the CDR3, the DNA is TGTGCCAGCAGCCGGGACTTCAACACAGATACGCAGTATTTT.

The chain is built from TRBV5-4 and TRBJ2-2, with 7 positions matching TRBD2. Germline V CDR1 and CDR2: SGHNT, YYREEE (reference sequence). The junction had 2 bases not matched to a gene; V was cut back by 4 bases and J by 5 bases. This CDR3 has 13 amino acids. CDR3 nucleotide sequence: TGTGCCAGCAGCCGGGGGGAAACCGGGGAGCTGTTTTTT. It translates to CASSRGETGELFF.